These 14 T cell receptor beta chains came from one sample sequenced in a study of shared clonotypes between healthy human individuals (TCRdb year 2020). Receptor libraries were prepared by the immunoSEQ multiplex PCR assay. TCRdb limited this immuneACCESS table to in-frame rearrangements with V and J called. A share of clones is missing; checked studies link under half to unresolved V genes, and the rest is unexplained. Here the sample has about 2.4 million clones; approximately 90% occur a single time. Together, the top ten hold roughly 0.14% of the sample. The sequencing input was naive CD4+ T cells sorted from blood. The cell subset or site label of this sample denotes: CD45RA+ positively selected. Receptor source: a young man in good health.

This chain connects TRBV5-4 to TRBJ2-3; 9 nucleotides line up with TRBD2. The CDR3 is 17 residues long. CDR1 is SGHNT and CDR2 is YYREEE in the germline V gene (reference sequence). Losses at the gene ends were 3 bases for V and 2 bases for J; bases not matched to a gene: 10. The CDR3, as DNA: TGTGCCAGCAGCTCCGGGACTAGCTCAAAGAACACAGATACGCAGTATTTT. Protein sequence: CASSSGTSSKNTDTQYF.

V gene TRBV11-2 combines with J gene TRBJ2-7; possible D gene TRBD2, 5 bases. The CDR3 extends over 14 amino acids. Trimming removed 3 bases from V and 5 bases from J, with 14 bases in between. The V gene's germline CDR1 is SGHAT and CDR2 FQNNGV. The CDR3 bases are TGTGCCAGCAGCTTTTCACGGGGAGCCGACGAGCAGTACTTC. Translated: CASSFSRGADEQYF.

This rearrangement joins TRBV5-4 to TRBJ2-7; D perhaps matches TRBD1 (5 bases). The CDR3 sequence is 13 residues long. Germline CDR1 is SGHNT and CDR2 is YYREEE (reference sequence). Trimming shortened V by 0 bases and J by 6 bases, and 10 bases separated the two germline ends. The CDR3 is CASSLALRGEQYF. As DNA, the CDR3 is TGTGCCAGCAGCTTGGCCCTAAGGGGCGAGCAGTACTTC.

The genes are TRBV28 and TRBJ2-5; 10 nucleotides match TRBD2. Trimming cost V 2 bases and J 3 bases; bases outside gene matches: 3. This CDR3 region has 15 residues. Germline CDR1 and CDR2: MDHEN and SYDVKM. The CDR3 sequence is CASSLAGLAKETQYF. CDR3 bases: TGTGCCAGCAGTTTAGCGGGACTAGCGAAAGAGACCCAGTACTTC.

The V gene is TRBV4-1, the J gene TRBJ2-3, with 8 bases that match TRBD2. Germline V gene lookup returns CDR1 MGHRA and CDR2 YSYEKL. J gave up 2 bases and V 3 bases, and 16 bases lay outside the gene matches. The CDR3 runs 19 residues. CDR3 in amino acids: CASSQRGHGERGNTDTQYF. The CDR3 coding sequence is TGCGCCAGCAGCCAGAGGGGTCACGGCGAGCGGGGGAACACAGATACGCAGTATTTT.

The rearrangement joins TRBV30 to TRBJ1-6; D is ambiguous. The CDR3 extends over 12 amino acids. Germline CDR1 reads GTSNPN; CDR2 reads SVGIG (reference sequence). Trimming removed 1 base at V and 8 bases at J, with 6 bases between. This CDR3 is CAWSETHSPLHF. CDR3 bases: TGTGCCTGGAGTGAGACGCATTCACCCCTCCACTTT.

This clone occurred once. The rearrangement links TRBV28 to TRBJ2-2; 8 bases agree with TRBD1. This CDR3 contains 14 residues. Germline CDR1 and CDR2: MDHEN and SYDVKM. Trimming took 6 bases from V and 7 from J; bases not matched to a gene: 7. The CDR3, as DNA: TGTGCCAGCAGCTCCCAGGGGGCTGGCGGGGAGCTGTTTTTT. Its protein is CASSSQGAGGELFF.

The rearrangement links TRBV7-9 to TRBJ2-5; 9 nucleotides agree with TRBD2. The V segment lost 5 bases and the J segment 9 bases; nucleotides outside the gene matches: 4. Germline V lookup: CDR1 SEHNR, CDR2 FQNEAQ (reference sequence). The CDR3 has 12 amino acids. The CDR3 coding sequence is TGTGCCAGCAGCATGCTAGCGGGGCCCCAGTACTTC. Its protein product is CASSMLAGPQYF.

The chain links TRBV19 to TRBJ2-2; a weak D match, TRBD2 (5 bases). V shed 5 bases and J shed 3 bases, with 16 bases lying between them. The germline V gene has CDR1 LNHDA and CDR2 SQIVND (reference sequence). The CDR3 covers 16 residues. CDR3 DNA: TGTGCCAGTAGTTTCTTGCGGGTTGGGGACACCGGGGAGCTGTTTTTT. Protein product: CASSFLRVGDTGELFF.

As to this clone: Different DNA sequences within this sample yield the same CDR3. The chain has TRBV19 and TRBJ2-7; 7 bases fit TRBD2. CDR3 size: 15 residues. CDR1 is LNHDA and CDR2 is SQIVND in the germline V gene (reference sequence). V was clipped by 0 bases and J by 2 bases; unmatched bases: 4. The CDR3 loop is CASSIEASGPYEQYF. CDR3 DNA sequence: TGTGCCAGTAGTATAGAAGCTAGCGGCCCCTACGAGCAGTACTTC.

This chain uses TRBV6-5 with TRBJ2-2, with 8 bases fitting TRBD1. Germline V CDR1 and CDR2: MNHEY, SVGAGI. J was trimmed by 2 bases and V by 11 bases; bases with no gene match: 4. This CDR3 has 13 residues. CDR3 DNA sequence: TGTGCCGGAGGACAGGGAAACACCGGGGAGCTGTTTTTT. Protein product: CAGGQGNTGELFF.

The rearrangement uses TRBV19 and TRBJ1-5; TRBD1 agrees at 8 bases. The germline CDR1 and CDR2 sequences are LNHDA and SQIVND (reference sequence). V was pared by 7 bases and J by 0 bases, with 5 bases of the junction left unmatched. CDR3 size: 15 residues. CDR3 region: CASIDRGGSNQPQHF. The CDR3 nucleotides read TGTGCCAGTATCGACAGGGGAGGTAGCAATCAGCCCCAGCATTTT.

The chain's CDR3 is CASSLLAGATYEQYF. The CDR3, as DNA: TGTGCCAGTAGCCTTCTAGCGGGAGCCACCTACGAGCAGTACTTC. The chain links TRBV19 to TRBJ2-7, with TRBD2 identical over 10 bases. The CDR3 length is 15 residues. The V gene end was trimmed by 6 bases and the J gene end by 2 bases; junction bases not matched to a gene: 7. Looked up from germline, CDR1 is LNHDA and CDR2 is SQIVND (reference sequence).

CDR3 amino acids: CATSIGVTEAFF. The CDR3 region has the DNA TGTGCCACCAGTATTGGGGTCACTGAAGCTTTCTTT. The rearrangement links TRBV19 to TRBJ1-1; D gene ambiguous. Germline-derived CDR1 and CDR2 are LNHDA and SQIVND (reference sequence). Trimming took 10 bases from V and 4 from J, leaving 13 bases between them. The CDR3 has 12 amino acids.